The clone carrying this T cell receptor (beta chain) was seen just once. The antigen is unknown. This same CDR3 is encoded by further DNA sequences in the sample. This sample stems from a study of T cell repertoires in ileal Crohn's disease. Study results and limitations: Compared with non-smokers, active smokers at surgery showed more clonal expansions.

TCRB immunosequencing input was roughly 530 nanograms of biopsy DNA per sample. Profiling relied on immunoSEQ multiplex PCR, and the TCRdb table lists in-frame clones only, not all of them. Found here are 1,500 to 2,000 clones, roughly four fifths of them singletons; the top ten hold just over 8.5%. J lost 0 bases, V lost 7 bases, and 3 bases had no gene match. The CDR3 has 13 amino acids. CDR1 and CDR2 (germline): SGHRS, YFSETQ. This chain connects TRBV5-1 to TRBJ2-7, with 8 bases that match TRBD2. Material for sequencing was ileal tissue. The origin of this receptor is an adult with Crohn's disease. This CDR3 reads CASREGSSYEQYF. The CDR3 DNA is TGCGCCAGCCGGGAGGGGAGCTCCTACGAGCAGTACTTC.